Described below is a single T cell receptor beta chain sequence and its context. CDR1 and CDR2 (germline): DFQATT, SNEGSKA (reference sequence). The V and J ends lost 3 bases and 5 bases respectively, with 16 bases between them. The CDR3 runs to 14 residues. These data originate in a study of response to subunit inactivated influenza vaccine. TCRdb itself ran the RT-PCR reads through MiXCR, one entry per CDR3 protein. The sample lists approximately 500,000 distinct CDR3 sequences; around 13% were seen once. The chain links TRBV20-1 to TRBJ1-1; tentative D call: TRBD1 (5 bases). This TCR was sampled from a man aged 45-65 years who received an inactivated influenza vaccine. Specimen: PBMCs from blood, collected about 12 days after vaccination. CDR3 residues: CSASPGRAGTEAFF. The CDR3 bases are TGCAGTGCTAGTCCGGGACGGGCGGGTACTGAAGCTTTCTTT.